These 25 T cell receptor beta chains were all obtained from the same sample, sequenced in a study of blood T cell repertoires in COVID-19. Here immunoSEQ multiplex PCR was the method, and the copy in TCRdb shows in-frame clones only, minus some. The sample comprises 60,000 to 75,000 clones, over 70% of which are singletons, and approximately 5.6% rests with the top ten. The material sequenced was peripheral blood. These receptors all stem from a middle-aged man with active COVID-19.

The rearrangement uses TRBV9 and TRBJ2-1; D is possibly TRBD1 (6 bases). The CDR3 has 18 amino acids. V was shortened by 1 base and J by 6 bases, with 23 bases between the two germline ends. The germline V gene has CDR1 SGDLS and CDR2 YYNGEE. The CDR3 reads CASSVSAVMGALANEQFF. The CDR3 DNA sequence: TGTGCCAGCAGCGTATCGGCTGTCATGGGGGCTTTAGCCAATGAGCAGTTCTTC.

V and J are TRBV5-1 and TRBJ2-1; 9 nucleotides match TRBD2. The CDR3 spans 16 residues. CDR1 is SGHRS and CDR2 is YFSETQ in the germline V gene. Losses at the gene ends were 3 bases for V and 5 bases for J; bases not matched to a gene: 9. CDR3 sequence (DNA): TGCGCCAGCAGCTCTACCGTGACTAGCGGAGACAATGAGCAGTTCTTC. Translated: CASSSTVTSGDNEQFF. The full variable domain, completed using reference TRBV5-1 and TRBJ2-1, is KAGVTQTPRYLIKTRGQQVTLSCSPISGHRSVSWYQQTPGQGLQFLFEYFSETQRNKGNFPGRFSGRQFSNSRSEMNVSTLELGDSALYLCASSSTVTSGDNEQFFGPGTRLTVL.

This chain joins TRBV7-9 and TRBJ2-3, with TRBD2 matching over 12 bases. The CDR3 consists of 16 residues. J lost 3 bases, V lost 5 bases, and 6 bases had no gene match. Germline V CDR1 and CDR2: SEHNR, FQNEAQ (reference sequence). CDR3 sequence: CASSPLAGGLTDTQYF. The CDR3 coding sequence is TGTGCCAGCAGCCCACTAGCGGGAGGCCTAACAGATACGCAGTATTTT.

CDR3 DNA: TGTGCCAGCAGGACTTCGAGCGGGATAGCGGGTGAGCAGTTCTTC. Translated: CASRTSSGIAGEQFF. This chain joins TRBV6-5 and TRBJ2-1, with TRBD2 identical over 7 bases. The CDR3 contains 15 residues. The junction had 14 bases not matched to a gene; V was cut back by 6 bases and J by 9 bases. The germline CDR1 and CDR2 sequences are MNHEY and SVGAGI.

The V call is TRBV24-1, the J call TRBJ2-5, with 7 bases identical to TRBD1. J gave up 7 bases and V 7 bases, and 8 bases lay outside the gene matches. The germline gives CDR1 KGHDR, CDR2 SFDVKD. The CDR3 runs 13 residues. CDR3 DNA sequence: TGTGCCACCAGGAAGGGGGCCGGCGGGACCCAGTACTTC. This sequence encodes CATRKGAGGTQYF.

The chain carries TRBV4-2 and TRBJ2-7, with 7 bases matching TRBD2. Germline V gene sequence: CDR1 LGHNA, CDR2 YNFKEQ. The V gene end was trimmed by 0 bases and the J gene end by 7 bases; junction bases not matched to a gene: 15. This CDR3 is built from 17 residues. This CDR3 is CASSQEDVSLAPEEQYF. Written as DNA, the CDR3 is TGTGCCAGCAGCCAAGAAGACGTGTCACTAGCGCCAGAGGAGCAGTACTTC.

As to this clone: Other DNA sequences within the sample encode an identical CDR3. The V gene is TRBV11-2, the J gene TRBJ2-1, with 11 bases that match TRBD1. In germline, CDR1 is SGHAT, CDR2 FQNNGV. The CDR3 is 15 amino acids. V shed 3 bases, J shed 4 bases, and the junction held 2 bases outside the gene matches. The CDR3 DNA sequence: TGTGCCAGCAGCTTGGACAGGGGGCCGTACAATGAGCAGTTCTTC. Residues: CASSLDRGPYNEQFF.

The gene calls are TRBV12-3 or TRBV12-4 and TRBJ1-2; D might be TRBD1 (5 bases). The CDR3 runs to 12 residues. Trimming removed 0 bases from V and 14 bases from J, with 13 bases in between. In nucleotides, the CDR3 is TGTGCCAGCAGTTTAGCGGGAAACAGGAAAACCTTC. Its translation is CASSLAGNRKTF.

The genes are TRBV11-3 and TRBJ1-2; unclear D gene. Germline V gene lookup returns CDR1 SGHNT and CDR2 YENEEA. Trimming left V 0 bases short and J 1 base short, with 3 bases between. The length of the CDR3 is 13 residues. CDR3: CASSLDGNYGYTF. The CDR3 nucleotides read TGTGCCAGCAGCTTAGACGGTAACTATGGCTACACCTTC.

The chain couples TRBV9 to TRBJ2-2; 7 nucleotides agree with TRBD1. V dropped 0 bases and J dropped 4; count of bases not matched to a gene: 3. CDR3 length: 15 amino acids. Germline CDR1 reads SGDLS; CDR2 reads YYNGEE. The CDR3 region is CASSVDNRGTGELFF. The DNA of the CDR3 is TGTGCCAGCAGCGTAGACAACAGGGGCACCGGGGAGCTGTTTTTT.

This sequence joins TRBV6-5 and TRBJ1-6; no clear D gene. In germline, CDR1 is MNHEY, CDR2 SVGAGI. The CDR3 runs 13 residues. V gave up 0 bases and J gave up 13 bases, with 10 bases separating them. In DNA form, the CDR3 reads TGTGCCAGCAGTTACTCGACATTCAGCCCCCTCCACTTT. It is translated as CASSYSTFSPLHF.

CDR3 in DNA: TGTGCCACCAGCAGAGCGGGCGGGAGGACCAATGAGCAGTTCTTC. It translates to CATSRAGGRTNEQFF. The chain carries TRBV15 and TRBJ2-1, with 8 nucleotides matching TRBD2. The J segment lost 6 bases and the V segment lost 1 base, leaving 5 bases of the junction unmatched. CDR1 LNHNV and CDR2 YYDKDF come from the germline V gene (reference sequence). The length of the CDR3 is 15 residues.

The chain combines TRBV7-6 with TRBJ1-1, with a weak D call TRBD1 (5 bases). V gave up 5 bases and J gave up 0 bases, with 13 bases separating them. The CDR3 covers 15 residues. Germline V lookup: CDR1 SGHVS, CDR2 FNYEAQ. DNA of the CDR3: TGTGCCAGCAGCGAAACAGGATTCATGAACACTGAAGCTTTCTTT. It is translated as CASSETGFMNTEAFF.

The chain has TRBV5-1 and TRBJ2-1, with D possibly matching TRBD1 (5 bases). This CDR3 comprises 13 residues. The V end was cut by 5 bases, the J end by 5 bases, with 11 bases between. CDR1 is SGHRS, CDR2 YFSETQ, per germline. The CDR3 region has the DNA TGCGCCAGCAGGATCGACAGAAACAATGAGCAGTTCTTC. Translating it yields CASRIDRNNEQFF.

This chain links TRBV19 with TRBJ2-6, with TRBD1 matching 7 bases. The germline gives CDR1 LNHDA, CDR2 SQIVND (reference sequence). This CDR3 has 18 residues. J gave up 1 base and V 7 bases, and 13 bases lay outside the gene matches. The CDR3 DNA reads TGTGCCAGTAACGCCAAGGGACAGCGATCTTCTGGGGCCAACGTCCTGACTTTC. Protein product: CASNAKGQRSSGANVLTF.

This chain uses TRBV24-1 with TRBJ1-2; 10 bases line up with TRBD1. Per germline, CDR1 KGHDR and CDR2 SFDVKD. V shed 4 bases and J 6 bases; nucleotides not matched to a gene: 7. This CDR3 has 15 residues. CDR3 region: CATSDPDRGHHGYTF. In DNA, the CDR3 is TGTGCCACCAGTGACCCAGACAGGGGGCACCATGGCTACACCTTC.

The chain combines TRBV18 with TRBJ1-2; 9 bases align to TRBD1. J was trimmed by 10 bases and V by 3 bases; bases with no gene match: 9. Germline CDR1 and CDR2: KGHSH and LQKENI. This CDR3 is 14 amino acids long. The CDR3 sequence is CASSPPTGGTDYTF. The CDR3 DNA sequence: TGTGCCAGCTCACCTCCCACAGGGGGCACTGACTACACCTTC. Looking up the rest from reference TRBV18 and TRBJ1-2 gives the full variable domain: NAGVMQNPRHLVRRRGQEARLRCSPMKGHSHVYWYRQLPEEGLKFMVYLQKENIIDESGMPKERFSAEFPKEGPSILRIQQVVRGDSAAYFCASSPPTGGTDYTFGSGTRLTVV.

The V call is TRBV7-3, the J call TRBJ2-5, with unresolved D. Germline V lookup: CDR1 SGHTA, CDR2 FQGTGA. The CDR3 length is 13 residues. Trimming left V 6 bases short and J 2 bases short, with 10 bases between. CDR3: CASSSTRQETQYF. CDR3 coding DNA: TGTGCCAGCAGTTCCACGAGGCAAGAGACCCAGTACTTC.

The J gene is TRBJ2-1, the V gene TRBV9; perhaps TRBD2 as D (6 bases). Germline-derived CDR1 and CDR2 are SGDLS and YYNGEE. The CDR3 has 14 amino acids. The V and J ends lost 3 bases and 0 bases respectively, with 7 bases between them. The CDR3 region is CASSASDSYNEQFF. The CDR3 nucleotides are TGTGCCAGCAGCGCTAGCGACTCCTACAATGAGCAGTTCTTC.

The chain uses TRBV5-4 and TRBJ2-3; unclear D gene. This CDR3 has 13 amino acids. The germline V gene has CDR1 SGHNT and CDR2 YYREEE (reference sequence). V was clipped by 2 bases and J by 6 bases, with 10 bases between them. The CDR3 bases are TGTGCCAGCAGCTTAACAGAAACCGATACGCAGTATTTT. It specifies CASSLTETDTQYF.

The chain carries TRBV28 and TRBJ1-2; D is unclear. This CDR3 contains 15 residues. The ends were cut back, 4 bases at V and 8 bases at J, with 20 bases in the middle. CDR1 and CDR2 (germline): MDHEN, SYDVKM. The CDR3 spells CASSSPEQMGPGYTF. Written as DNA, the CDR3 is TGTGCCAGCAGTTCACCAGAACAGATGGGCCCAGGCTACACCTTC.

This rearrangement joins TRBV2 to TRBJ1-2; TRBD1 might be the D (5 bases). The germline gives CDR1 SNHLY, CDR2 FYNNEI. V shed 3 bases and J shed 4 bases, with 12 bases lying between them. The CDR3 length is 14 residues. The CDR3 sequence: CASSDRDIGYGYTF. Written as DNA, the CDR3 is TGTGCCAGCAGTGACAGGGATATTGGCTATGGCTACACCTTC.

This chain connects TRBV10-3 to TRBJ2-7, with TRBD2 matching 12 bases. V lost 6 bases and J lost 3; bases outside the gene matches: 9. This CDR3 is 16 amino acids long. The germline CDR1 and CDR2 sequences are ENHRY and SYGVKD. The CDR3 DNA is TGTGCCATCAGGGAAAGGGCTAGCGGGAGGGACTACGAGCAGTACTTC. This gives the protein CAIRERASGRDYEQYF.

The table lists this clone with a few counts. V usage is TRBV27 and J usage is TRBJ2-1, with TRBD2 as a possible D gene (5 bases). V was trimmed by 5 bases and J by 0 bases, leaving 14 bases between them. Per the germline V gene, CDR1 is MNHEY and CDR2 is SMNVEV (reference sequence). The length of the CDR3 is 16 residues. The CDR3: CASSIDLGSSYNEQFF. In DNA, the CDR3 is TGTGCCAGCAGTATCGACTTGGGGAGCTCCTACAATGAGCAGTTCTTC.

The chain recombines TRBV7-2 with TRBJ1-3; 7 bases are shared with TRBD1. Germline assignment: CDR1 SGHTA and CDR2 FQGNSA. With V trimmed by 2 bases and J by 0 bases, 4 bases remained unmatched. There are 16 residues in the CDR3. CDR3 nucleotide sequence: TGTGCCAGCAGCTTAATTAACAGGGGCTCTGGAAACACCATATATTTT. Its protein is CASSLINRGSGNTIYF.